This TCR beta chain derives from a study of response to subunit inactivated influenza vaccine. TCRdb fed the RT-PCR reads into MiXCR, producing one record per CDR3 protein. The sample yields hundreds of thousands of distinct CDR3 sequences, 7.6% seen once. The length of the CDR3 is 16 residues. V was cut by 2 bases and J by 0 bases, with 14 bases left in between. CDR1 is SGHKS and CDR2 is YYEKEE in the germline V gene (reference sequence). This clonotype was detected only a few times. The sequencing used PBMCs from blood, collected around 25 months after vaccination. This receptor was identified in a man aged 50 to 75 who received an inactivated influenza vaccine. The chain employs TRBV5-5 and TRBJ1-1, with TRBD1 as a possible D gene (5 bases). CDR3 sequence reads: CASSFWQGRMNTEAFF. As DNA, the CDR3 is TGTGCCAGCAGCTTCTGGCAGGGTCGGATGAACACTGAAGCTTTCTTT.